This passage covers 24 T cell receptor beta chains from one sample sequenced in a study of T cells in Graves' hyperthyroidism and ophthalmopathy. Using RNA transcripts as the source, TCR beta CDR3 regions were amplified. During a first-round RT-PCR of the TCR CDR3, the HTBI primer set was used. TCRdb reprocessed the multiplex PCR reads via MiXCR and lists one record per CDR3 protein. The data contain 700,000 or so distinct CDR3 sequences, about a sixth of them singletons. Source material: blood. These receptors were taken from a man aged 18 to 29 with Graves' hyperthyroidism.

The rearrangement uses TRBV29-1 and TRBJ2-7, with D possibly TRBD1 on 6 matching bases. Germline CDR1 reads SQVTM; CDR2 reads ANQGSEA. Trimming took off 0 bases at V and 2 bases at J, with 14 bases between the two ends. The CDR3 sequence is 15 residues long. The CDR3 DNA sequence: TGCAGCGTTGAAGATTGGGCAGGGGACACCTACGAGCAGTACTTC. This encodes CSVEDWAGDTYEQYF.

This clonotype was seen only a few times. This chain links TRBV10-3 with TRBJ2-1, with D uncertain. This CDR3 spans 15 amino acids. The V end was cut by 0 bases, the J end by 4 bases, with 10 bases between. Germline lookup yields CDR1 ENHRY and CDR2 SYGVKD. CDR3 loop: CAISESKSGYNEQFF. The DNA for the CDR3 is TGTGCCATCAGTGAGTCGAAGAGTGGATACAATGAGCAGTTCTTC.

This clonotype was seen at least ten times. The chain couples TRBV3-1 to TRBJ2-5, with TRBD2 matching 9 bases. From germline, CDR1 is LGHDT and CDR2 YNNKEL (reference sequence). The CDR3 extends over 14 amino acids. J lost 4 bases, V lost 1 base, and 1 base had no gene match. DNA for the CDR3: TGTGCCAGCAGCCAAGGAGCGGGAGGAGAGACCCAGTACTTC. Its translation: CASSQGAGGETQYF.

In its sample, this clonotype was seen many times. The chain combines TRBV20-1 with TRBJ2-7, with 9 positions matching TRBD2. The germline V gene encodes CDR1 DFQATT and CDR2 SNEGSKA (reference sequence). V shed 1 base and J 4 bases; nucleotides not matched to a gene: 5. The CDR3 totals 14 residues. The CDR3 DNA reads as TGCAGTGCTAGAGTCTTAGCGGGAGATTACGAGCAGTACTTC. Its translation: CSARVLAGDYEQYF.

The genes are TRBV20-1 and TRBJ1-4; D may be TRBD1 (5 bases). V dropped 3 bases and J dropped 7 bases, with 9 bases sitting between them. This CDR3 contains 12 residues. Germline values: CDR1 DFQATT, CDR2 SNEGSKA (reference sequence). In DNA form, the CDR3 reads TGCAGTGCTAGGGGGGGGATTGAAAAACTGTTTTTT. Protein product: CSARGGIEKLFF.

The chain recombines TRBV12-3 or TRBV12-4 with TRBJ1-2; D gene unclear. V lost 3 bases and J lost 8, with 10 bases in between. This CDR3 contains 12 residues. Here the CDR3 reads CASSLLGKGYTF. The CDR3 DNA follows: TGTGCCAGCAGTTTGTTGGGGAAGGGCTACACCTTC.

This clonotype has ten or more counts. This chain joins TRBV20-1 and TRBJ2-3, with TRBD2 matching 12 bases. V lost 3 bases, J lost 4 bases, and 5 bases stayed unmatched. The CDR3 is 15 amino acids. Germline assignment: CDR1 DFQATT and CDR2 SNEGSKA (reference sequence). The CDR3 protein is CSASQRLAGADTQYF. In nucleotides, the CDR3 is TGCAGTGCTAGCCAGAGACTAGCGGGAGCAGATACGCAGTATTTT.

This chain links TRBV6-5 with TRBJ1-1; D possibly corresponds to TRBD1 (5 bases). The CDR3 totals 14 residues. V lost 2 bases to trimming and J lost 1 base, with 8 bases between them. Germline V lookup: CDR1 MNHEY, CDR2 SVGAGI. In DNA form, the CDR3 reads TGTGCCAGCAGTTACGACAGAACGAACACTGAAGCTTTCTTT. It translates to CASSYDRTNTEAFF.

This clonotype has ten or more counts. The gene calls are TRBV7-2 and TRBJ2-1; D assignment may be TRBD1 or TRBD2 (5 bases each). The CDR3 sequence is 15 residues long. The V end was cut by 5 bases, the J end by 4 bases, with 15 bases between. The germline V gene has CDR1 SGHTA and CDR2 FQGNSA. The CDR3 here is CASSVSVRAYNEQFF. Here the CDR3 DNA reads TGTGCCAGCAGCGTTAGCGTCAGGGCATACAATGAGCAGTTCTTC.

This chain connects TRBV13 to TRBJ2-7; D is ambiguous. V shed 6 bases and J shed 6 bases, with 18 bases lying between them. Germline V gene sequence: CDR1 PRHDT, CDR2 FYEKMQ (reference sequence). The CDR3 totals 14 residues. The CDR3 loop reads CASSSDNPLTEQYF. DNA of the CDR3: TGTGCCAGCAGTTCTGACAACCCGCTTACCGAGCAGTACTTC.

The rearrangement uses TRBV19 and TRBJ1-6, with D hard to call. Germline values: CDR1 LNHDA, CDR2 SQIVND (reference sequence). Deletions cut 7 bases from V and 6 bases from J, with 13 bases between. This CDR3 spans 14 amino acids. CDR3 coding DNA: TGTGCCAGTAATTTCGGCACACTTAATTCACCCCTCCACTTT. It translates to CASNFGTLNSPLHF.

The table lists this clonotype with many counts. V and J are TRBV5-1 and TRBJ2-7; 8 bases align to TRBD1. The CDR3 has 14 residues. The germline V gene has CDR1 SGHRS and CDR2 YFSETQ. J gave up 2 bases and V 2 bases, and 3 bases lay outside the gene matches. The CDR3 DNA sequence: TGCGCCAGCAGCTTCAAGGGACAGGCCTACGAGCAGTACTTC. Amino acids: CASSFKGQAYEQYF.

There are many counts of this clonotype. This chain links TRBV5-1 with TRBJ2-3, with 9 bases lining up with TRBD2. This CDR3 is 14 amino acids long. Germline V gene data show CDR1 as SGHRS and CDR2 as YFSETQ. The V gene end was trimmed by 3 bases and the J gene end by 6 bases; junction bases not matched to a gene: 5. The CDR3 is CASSSGTSRDTQYF. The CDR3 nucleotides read TGCGCCAGCAGCTCCGGGACTAGCAGGGATACGCAGTATTTT.

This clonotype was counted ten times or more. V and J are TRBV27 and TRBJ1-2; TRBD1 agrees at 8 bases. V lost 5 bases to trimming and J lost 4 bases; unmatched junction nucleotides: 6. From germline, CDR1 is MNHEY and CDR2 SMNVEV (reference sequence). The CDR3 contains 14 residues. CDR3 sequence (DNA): TGTGCCAGCAGTCCCCTACAGGGGGTCTATGGCTACACCTTC. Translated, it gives CASSPLQGVYGYTF.

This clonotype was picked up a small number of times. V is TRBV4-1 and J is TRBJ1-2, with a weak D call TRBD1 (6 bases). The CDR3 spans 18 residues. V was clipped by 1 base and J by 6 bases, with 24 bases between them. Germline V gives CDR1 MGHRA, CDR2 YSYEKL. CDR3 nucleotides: TGCGCCAGCAGCCAAGTCCCCAGGGGCTCGCTGAAGGAGGATGGCTACACCTTC. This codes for CASSQVPRGSLKEDGYTF.

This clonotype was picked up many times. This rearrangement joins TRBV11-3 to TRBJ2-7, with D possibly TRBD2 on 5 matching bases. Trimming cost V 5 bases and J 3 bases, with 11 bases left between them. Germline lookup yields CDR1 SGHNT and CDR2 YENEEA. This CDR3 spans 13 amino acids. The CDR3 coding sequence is TGTGCCAGCAGCGCCGGGATCAACTACGAGCAGTACTTC. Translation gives CASSAGINYEQYF.

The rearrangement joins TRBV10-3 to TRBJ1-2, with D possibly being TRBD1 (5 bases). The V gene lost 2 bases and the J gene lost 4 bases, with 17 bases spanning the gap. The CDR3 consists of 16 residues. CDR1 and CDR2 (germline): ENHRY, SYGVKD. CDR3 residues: CAISETTVPGFYGYTF. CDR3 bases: TGTGCCATCAGTGAGACGACCGTGCCAGGGTTCTATGGCTACACCTTC.

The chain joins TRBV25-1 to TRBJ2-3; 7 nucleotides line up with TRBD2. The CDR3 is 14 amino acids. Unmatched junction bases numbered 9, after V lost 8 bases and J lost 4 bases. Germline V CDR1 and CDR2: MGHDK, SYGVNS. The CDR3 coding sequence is TGTGCCAGCTCAAAAGCGGGACGGTCAGATACGCAGTATTTT. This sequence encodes CASSKAGRSDTQYF.

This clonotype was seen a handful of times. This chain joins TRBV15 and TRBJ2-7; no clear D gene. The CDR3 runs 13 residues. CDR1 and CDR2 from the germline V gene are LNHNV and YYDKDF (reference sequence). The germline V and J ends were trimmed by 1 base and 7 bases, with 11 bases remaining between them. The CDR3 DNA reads TGTGCCACCAGCAGAGGTCAGCTCAAGGAGCAGTACTTC. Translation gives CATSRGQLKEQYF.

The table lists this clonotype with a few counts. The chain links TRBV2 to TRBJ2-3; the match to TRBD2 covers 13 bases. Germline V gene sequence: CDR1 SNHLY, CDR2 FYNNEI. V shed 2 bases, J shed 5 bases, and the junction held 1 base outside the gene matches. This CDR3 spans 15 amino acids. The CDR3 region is CASSERLAGGDTQYF. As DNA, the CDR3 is TGTGCCAGCAGTGAAAGACTAGCGGGAGGAGATACGCAGTATTTT. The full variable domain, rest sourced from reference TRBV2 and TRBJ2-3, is EPEVTQTPSHQVTQMGQEVILRCVPISNHLYFYWYRQILGQKVEFLVSFYNNEISEKSEIFDDQFSVERPDGSNFTLKIRSTKLEDSAMYFCASSERLAGGDTQYFGPGTRLTVL.

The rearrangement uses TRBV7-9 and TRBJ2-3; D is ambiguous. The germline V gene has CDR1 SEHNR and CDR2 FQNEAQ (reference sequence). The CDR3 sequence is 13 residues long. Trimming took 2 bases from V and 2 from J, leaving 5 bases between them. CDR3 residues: CASSLFLTDTQYF. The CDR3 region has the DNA TGTGCCAGCAGCTTATTCCTCACAGATACGCAGTATTTT.

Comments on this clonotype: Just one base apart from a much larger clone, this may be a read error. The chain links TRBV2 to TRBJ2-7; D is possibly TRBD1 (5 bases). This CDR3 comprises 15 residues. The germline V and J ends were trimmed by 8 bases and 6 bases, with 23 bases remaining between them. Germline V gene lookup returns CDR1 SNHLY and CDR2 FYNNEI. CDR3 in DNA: TGTGCCAGCTCCCAGAGCAGGGTAATTTTCTGCGAGCAGTACTTC. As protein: CASSQSRVIFCEQYF.

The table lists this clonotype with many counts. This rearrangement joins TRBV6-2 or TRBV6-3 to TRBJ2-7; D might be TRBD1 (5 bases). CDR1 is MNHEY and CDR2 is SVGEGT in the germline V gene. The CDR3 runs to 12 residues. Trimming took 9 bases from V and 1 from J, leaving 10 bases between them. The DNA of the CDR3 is TGTGCCAGTAAGGCAGGGTCCTACGAGCAGTACTTC. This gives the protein CASKAGSYEQYF.

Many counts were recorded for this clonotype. The CDR3 sequence: CASSLPGISDGYTF. CDR3 nucleotide sequence: TGTGCCAGCAGTTTACCAGGGATATCGGATGGCTACACCTTC. The J gene is TRBJ1-2, the V gene TRBV28; possible D gene TRBD1, 5 bases. V lost 2 bases and J 6 bases, leaving 13 bases between the germline ends. Per the germline V gene, CDR1 is MDHEN and CDR2 is SYDVKM. This CDR3 comprises 14 residues.